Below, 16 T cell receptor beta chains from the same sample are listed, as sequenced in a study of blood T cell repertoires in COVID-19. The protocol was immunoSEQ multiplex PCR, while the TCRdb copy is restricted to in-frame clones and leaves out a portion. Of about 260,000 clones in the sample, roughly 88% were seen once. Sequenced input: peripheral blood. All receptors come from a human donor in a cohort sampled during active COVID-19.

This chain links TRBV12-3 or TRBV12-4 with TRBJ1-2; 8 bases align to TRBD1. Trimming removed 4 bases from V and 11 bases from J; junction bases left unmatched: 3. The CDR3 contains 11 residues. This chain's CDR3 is CASSSTGEYTF. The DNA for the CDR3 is TGTGCCAGCAGTTCGACAGGGGAGTACACCTTC.

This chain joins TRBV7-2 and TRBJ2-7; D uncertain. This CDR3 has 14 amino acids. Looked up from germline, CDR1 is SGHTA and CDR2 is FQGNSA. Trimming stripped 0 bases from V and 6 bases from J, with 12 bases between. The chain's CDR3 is CASSLAHESFEQYF. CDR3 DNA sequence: TGTGCCAGCAGCTTAGCCCACGAGTCGTTCGAGCAGTACTTC.

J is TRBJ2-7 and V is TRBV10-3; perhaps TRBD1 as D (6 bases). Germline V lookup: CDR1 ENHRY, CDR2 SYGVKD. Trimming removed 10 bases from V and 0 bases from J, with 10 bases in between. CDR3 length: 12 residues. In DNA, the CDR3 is TGTGCCAGTGGACAGCTCTCCTACGAGCAGTACTTC. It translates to CASGQLSYEQYF.

CDR3 sequence reads: CASSLIGQEQYF. The CDR3 nucleotides are TGTGCCAGCAGTTTAATTGGACAGGAGCAGTACTTC. The V gene is TRBV27, the J gene TRBJ2-7; D is possibly TRBD1 (6 bases). V was pared by 2 bases and J by 7 bases, with 9 bases between. CDR1 is MNHEY and CDR2 is SMNVEV in the germline V gene (reference sequence). The CDR3 runs 12 residues.

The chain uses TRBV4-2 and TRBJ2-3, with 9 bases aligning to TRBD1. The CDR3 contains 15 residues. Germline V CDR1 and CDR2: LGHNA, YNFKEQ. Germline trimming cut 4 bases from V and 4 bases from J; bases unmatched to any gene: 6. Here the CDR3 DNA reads TGTGCCAGCAGCCTTACAGGGGGCCCGGCAGATACGCAGTATTTT. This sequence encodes CASSLTGGPADTQYF.

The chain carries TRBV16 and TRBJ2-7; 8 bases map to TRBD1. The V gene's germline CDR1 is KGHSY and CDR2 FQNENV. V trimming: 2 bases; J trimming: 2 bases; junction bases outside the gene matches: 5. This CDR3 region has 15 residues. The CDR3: CASSQVTGQAYEQYF. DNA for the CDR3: TGTGCCAGCAGCCAAGTTACGGGACAGGCCTACGAGCAGTACTTC.

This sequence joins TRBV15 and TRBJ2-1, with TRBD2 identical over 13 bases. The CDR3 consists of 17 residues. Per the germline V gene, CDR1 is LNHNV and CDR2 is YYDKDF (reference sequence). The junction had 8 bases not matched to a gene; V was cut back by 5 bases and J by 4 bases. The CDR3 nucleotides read TGTGCCACCAGCCCCCGGACTAGCGGGAGTATTTACAATGAGCAGTTCTTC. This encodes CATSPRTSGSIYNEQFF.

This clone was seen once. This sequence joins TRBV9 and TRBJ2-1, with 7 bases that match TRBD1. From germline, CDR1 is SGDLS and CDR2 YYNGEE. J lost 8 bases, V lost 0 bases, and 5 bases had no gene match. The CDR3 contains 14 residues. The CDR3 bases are TGTGCCAGCAGCGTAGTAGGACAGGTCCATGAGCAGTTCTTC. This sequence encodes CASSVVGQVHEQFF.

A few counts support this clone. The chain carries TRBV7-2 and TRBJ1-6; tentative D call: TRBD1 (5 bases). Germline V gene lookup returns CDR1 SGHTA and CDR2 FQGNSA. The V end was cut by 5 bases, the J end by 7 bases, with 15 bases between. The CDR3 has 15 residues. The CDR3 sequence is CASSRSQGSNSPLHF. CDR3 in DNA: TGTGCCAGCAGCCGTTCCCAGGGTAGCAATTCACCCCTCCACTTT.

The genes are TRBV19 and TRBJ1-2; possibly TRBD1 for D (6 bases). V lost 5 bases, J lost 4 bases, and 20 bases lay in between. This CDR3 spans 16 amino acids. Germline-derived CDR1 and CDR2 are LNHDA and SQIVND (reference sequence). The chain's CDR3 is CASSESGYRDTYGYTF. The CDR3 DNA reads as TGTGCCAGTAGTGAAAGCGGATACAGGGATACCTATGGCTACACCTTC.

CDR3 protein: CASGSAGGPSSYEQYF. The CDR3 region has the DNA TGTGCTAGTGGTTCAGCGGGAGGGCCCTCTAGCTACGAGCAGTACTTC. V usage is TRBV12-5 and J usage is TRBJ2-7, with 10 bases aligning to TRBD2. CDR1 and CDR2 (germline): LGHNT, FRNRAP. The ends lost 4 bases at V and 3 bases at J; junction bases unmatched: 9. The length of the CDR3 is 16 residues.

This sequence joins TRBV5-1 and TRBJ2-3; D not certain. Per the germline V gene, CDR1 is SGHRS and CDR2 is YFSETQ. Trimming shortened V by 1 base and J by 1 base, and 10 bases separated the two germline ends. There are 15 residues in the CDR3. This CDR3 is CASSLSGSRTDTQYF. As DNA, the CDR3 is TGCGCCAGCAGCTTGTCGGGTTCCCGCACAGATACGCAGTATTTT.

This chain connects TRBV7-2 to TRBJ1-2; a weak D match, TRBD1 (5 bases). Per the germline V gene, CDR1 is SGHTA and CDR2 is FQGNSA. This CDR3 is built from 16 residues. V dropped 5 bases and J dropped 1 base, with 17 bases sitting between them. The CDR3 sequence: CASSPLPQGYNYGYTF. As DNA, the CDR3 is TGTGCCAGCAGCCCCTTGCCCCAGGGATATAACTATGGCTACACCTTC.

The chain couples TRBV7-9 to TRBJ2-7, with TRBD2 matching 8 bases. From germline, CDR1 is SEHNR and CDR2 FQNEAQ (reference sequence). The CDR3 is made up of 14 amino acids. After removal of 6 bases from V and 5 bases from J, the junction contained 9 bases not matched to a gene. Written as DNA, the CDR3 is TGTGCCAGCAGTTTAAGCGGGAGCCACGACGAGCAGTACTTC. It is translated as CASSLSGSHDEQYF.

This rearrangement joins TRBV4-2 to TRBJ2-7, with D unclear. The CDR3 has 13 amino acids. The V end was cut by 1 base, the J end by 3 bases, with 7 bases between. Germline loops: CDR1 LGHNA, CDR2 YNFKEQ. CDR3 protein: CASSQVPGYEQYF. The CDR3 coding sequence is TGTGCCAGCAGCCAAGTGCCAGGCTACGAGCAGTACTTC.

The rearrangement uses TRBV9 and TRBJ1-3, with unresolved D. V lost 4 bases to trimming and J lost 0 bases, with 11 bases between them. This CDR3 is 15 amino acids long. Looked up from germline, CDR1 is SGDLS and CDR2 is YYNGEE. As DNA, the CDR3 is TGTGCCAGCAGCCCCCCGGGAGCCTCTGGAAACACCATATATTTT. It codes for CASSPPGASGNTIYF.